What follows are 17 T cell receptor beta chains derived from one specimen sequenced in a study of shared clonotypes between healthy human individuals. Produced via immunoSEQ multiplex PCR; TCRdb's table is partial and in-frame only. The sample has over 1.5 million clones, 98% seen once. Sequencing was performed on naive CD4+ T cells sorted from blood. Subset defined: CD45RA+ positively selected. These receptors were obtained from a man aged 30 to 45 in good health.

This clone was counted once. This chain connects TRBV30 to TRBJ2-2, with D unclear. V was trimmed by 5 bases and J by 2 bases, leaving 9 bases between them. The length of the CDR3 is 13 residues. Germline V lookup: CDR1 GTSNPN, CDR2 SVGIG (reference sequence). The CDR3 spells CAWSYQNTGELFF. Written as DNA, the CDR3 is TGTGCCTGGTCATATCAAAACACCGGGGAGCTGTTTTTT.

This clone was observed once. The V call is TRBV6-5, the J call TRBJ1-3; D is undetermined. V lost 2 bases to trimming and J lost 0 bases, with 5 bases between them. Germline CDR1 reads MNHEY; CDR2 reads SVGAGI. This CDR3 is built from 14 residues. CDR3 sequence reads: CASSYQSSGNTIYF. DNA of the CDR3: TGTGCCAGCAGTTACCAGTCCTCTGGAAACACCATATATTTT.

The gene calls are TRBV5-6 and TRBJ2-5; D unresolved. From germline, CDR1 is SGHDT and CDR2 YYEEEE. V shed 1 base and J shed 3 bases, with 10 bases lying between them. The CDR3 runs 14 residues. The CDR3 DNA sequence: TGTGCCAGCAGCTTGTTCGGCAGAAAAGAGACCCAGTACTTC. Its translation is CASSLFGRKETQYF.

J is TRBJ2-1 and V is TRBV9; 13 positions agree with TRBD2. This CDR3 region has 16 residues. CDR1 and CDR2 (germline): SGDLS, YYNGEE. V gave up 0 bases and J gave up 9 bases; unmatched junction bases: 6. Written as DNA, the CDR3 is TGTGCCAGCAGCGTAGACACCGGACTAGCGGGAGTTGAGCAGTTCTTC. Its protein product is CASSVDTGLAGVEQFF.

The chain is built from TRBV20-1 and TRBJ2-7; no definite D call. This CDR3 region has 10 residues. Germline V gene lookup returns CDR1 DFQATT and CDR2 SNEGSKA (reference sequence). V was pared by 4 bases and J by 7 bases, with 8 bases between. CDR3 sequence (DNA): TGCAGTGCTATCCGGTGGGAGCAGTACTTC. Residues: CSAIRWEQYF.

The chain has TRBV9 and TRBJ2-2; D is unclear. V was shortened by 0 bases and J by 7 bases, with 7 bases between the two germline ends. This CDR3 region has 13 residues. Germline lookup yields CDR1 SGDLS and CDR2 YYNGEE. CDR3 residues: CASSVGSGGELFF. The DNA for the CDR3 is TGTGCCAGCAGCGTAGGGTCCGGCGGGGAGCTGTTTTTT.

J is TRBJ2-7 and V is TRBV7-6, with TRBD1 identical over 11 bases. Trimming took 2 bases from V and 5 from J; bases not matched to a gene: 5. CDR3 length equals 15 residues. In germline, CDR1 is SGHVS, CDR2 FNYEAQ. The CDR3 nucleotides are TGTGCCAGCAGCTTAATTGGACAGGGGGCTCACGAGCAGTACTTC. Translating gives CASSLIGQGAHEQYF.

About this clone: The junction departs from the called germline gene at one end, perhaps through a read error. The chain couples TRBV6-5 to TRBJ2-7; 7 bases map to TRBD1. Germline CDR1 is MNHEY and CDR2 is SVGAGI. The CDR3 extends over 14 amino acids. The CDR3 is CASSSRGSPRAVSF. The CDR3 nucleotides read TGTGCCAGCAGCTCCAGGGGGAGTCCGCGGGCGGTAAGCTTC.

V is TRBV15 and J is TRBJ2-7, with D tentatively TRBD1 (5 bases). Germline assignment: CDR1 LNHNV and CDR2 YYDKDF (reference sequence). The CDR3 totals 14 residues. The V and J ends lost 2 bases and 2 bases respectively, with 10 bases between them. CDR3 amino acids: CATSRQGNTYEQYF. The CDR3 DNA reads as TGTGCCACCAGCAGACAGGGAAATACCTACGAGCAGTACTTC. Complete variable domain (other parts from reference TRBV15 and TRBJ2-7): DAMVIQNPRYQVTQFGKPVTLSCSQTLNHNVMYWYQQKSSQAPKLLFHYYDKDFNNEADTPDNFQSRRPNTSFCFLDIRSPGLGDTAMYLCATSRQGNTYEQYFGPGTRLTVT.

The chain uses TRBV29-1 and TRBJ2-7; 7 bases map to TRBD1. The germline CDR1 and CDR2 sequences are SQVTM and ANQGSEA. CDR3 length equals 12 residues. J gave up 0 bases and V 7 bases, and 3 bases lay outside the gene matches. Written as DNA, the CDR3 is TGCAGCGAGGGGACAGCCTCCTACGAGCAGTACTTC. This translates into CSEGTASYEQYF.

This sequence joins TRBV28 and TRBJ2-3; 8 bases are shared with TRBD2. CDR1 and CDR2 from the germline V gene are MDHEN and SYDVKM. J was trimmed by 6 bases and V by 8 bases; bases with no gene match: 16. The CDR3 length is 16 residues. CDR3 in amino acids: CASPPIGGREVDTQYF. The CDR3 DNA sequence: TGTGCCAGCCCCCCCATCGGGGGGCGGGAGGTTGATACGCAGTATTTT.

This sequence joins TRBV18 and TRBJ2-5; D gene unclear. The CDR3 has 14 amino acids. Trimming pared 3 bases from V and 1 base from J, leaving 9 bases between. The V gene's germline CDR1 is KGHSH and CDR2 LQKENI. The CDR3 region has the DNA TGTGCCAGCTCACCGGTAGTACTCCAAGAGACCCAGTACTTC. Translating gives CASSPVVLQETQYF.

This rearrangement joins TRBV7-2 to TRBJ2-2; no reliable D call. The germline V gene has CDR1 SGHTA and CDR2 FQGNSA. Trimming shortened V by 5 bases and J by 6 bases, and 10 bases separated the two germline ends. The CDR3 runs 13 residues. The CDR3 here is CASSPPAAGELFF. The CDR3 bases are TGTGCCAGCAGCCCCCCGGCCGCCGGGGAGCTGTTTTTT. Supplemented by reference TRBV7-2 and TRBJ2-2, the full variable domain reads GAGVSQSPSNKVTEKGKDVELRCDPISGHTALYWYRQSLGQGLEFLIYFQGNSAPDKSGLPSDRFSAERTGGSVSTLTIQRTQQEDSAVYLCASSPPAAGELFFGEGSRLTVL.

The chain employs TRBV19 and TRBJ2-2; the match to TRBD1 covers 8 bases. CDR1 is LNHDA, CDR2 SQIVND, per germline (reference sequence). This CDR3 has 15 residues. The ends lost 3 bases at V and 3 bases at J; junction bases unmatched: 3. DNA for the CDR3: TGTGCCAGTAGTATTTCAGGGGGCCACACCGGGGAGCTGTTTTTT. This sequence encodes CASSISGGHTGELFF.

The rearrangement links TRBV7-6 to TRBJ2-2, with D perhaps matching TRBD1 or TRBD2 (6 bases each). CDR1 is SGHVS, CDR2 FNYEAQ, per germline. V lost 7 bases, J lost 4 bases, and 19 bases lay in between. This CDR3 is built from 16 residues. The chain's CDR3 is CASTTLGGGLTGELFF. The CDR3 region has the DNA TGTGCCAGCACCACTCTCGGAGGGGGGCTCACCGGGGAGCTGTTTTTT.

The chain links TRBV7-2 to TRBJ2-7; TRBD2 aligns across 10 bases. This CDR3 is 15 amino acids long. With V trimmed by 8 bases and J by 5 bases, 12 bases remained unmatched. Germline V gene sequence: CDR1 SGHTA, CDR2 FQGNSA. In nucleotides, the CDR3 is TGTGCCAGCGGAGCGGGAGGGGGCGTGGTTGACGAGCAGTACTTC. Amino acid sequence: CASGAGGGVVDEQYF.

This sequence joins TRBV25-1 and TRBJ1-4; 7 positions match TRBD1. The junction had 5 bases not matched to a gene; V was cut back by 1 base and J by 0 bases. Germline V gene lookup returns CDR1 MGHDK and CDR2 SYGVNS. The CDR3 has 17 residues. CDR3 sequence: CASSEFRGQSTNEKLFF. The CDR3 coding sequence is TGTGCCAGCAGTGAATTCCGGGGACAGTCAACTAATGAAAAACTGTTTTTT.